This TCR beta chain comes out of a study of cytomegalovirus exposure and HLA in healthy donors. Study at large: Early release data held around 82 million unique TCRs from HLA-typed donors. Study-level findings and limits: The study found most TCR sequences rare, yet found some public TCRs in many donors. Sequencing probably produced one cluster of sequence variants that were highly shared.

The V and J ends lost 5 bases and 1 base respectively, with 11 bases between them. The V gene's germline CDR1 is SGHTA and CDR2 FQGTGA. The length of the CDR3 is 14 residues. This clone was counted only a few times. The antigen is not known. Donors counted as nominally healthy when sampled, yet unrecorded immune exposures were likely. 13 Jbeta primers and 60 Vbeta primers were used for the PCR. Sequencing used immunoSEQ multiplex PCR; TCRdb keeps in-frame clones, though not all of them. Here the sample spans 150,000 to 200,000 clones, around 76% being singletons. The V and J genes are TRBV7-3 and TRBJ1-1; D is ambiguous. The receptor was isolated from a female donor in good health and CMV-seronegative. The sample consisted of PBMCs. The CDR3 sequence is CASSLSPSNTEAFF. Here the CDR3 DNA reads TGTGCCAGCAGCCTCTCTCCCTCGAACACTGAAGCTTTCTTT.